The 18 T cell receptor beta chains below were found in one sample sequenced in a study of control samples from healthy donors and cancer patients. Clones were sequenced by immunoSEQ multiplex PCR, and TCRdb holds only the in-frame ones, with some missing. The sample holds some 190,000 clones, approximately 91% seen once. Sequencing used blood. The receptors stem from a young man in good health.

V is TRBV9 and J is TRBJ1-2; the D is unclear. Germline CDR1 is SGDLS and CDR2 is YYNGEE. V was shortened by 2 bases and J by 4 bases, with 15 bases between the two germline ends. The CDR3 spans 15 residues. CDR3 amino acids: CASSVTLTTVYGYTF. The DNA for the CDR3 is TGTGCCAGCAGCGTGACTTTGACAACAGTCTATGGCTACACCTTC.

The chain couples TRBV6-5 to TRBJ2-1, with D perhaps being TRBD1 or TRBD2 (5 bases each). Germline-derived CDR1 and CDR2 are MNHEY and SVGAGI. The CDR3 totals 16 residues. Trimming stripped 2 bases from V and 3 bases from J, with 14 bases between. Here the CDR3 reads CASSYTGTSGYNEQFF. CDR3 sequence (DNA): TGTGCCAGCAGTTACACCGGGACCTCGGGCTACAATGAGCAGTTCTTC.

The CDR3 sequence is CSVKGGMNTEAFF. The CDR3, as DNA: TGCAGCGTTAAAGGGGGTATGAACACTGAAGCTTTCTTT. The V gene is TRBV29-1, the J gene TRBJ1-1, with a tentative D call TRBD1 (6 bases). The CDR3 is made up of 13 amino acids. Germline V CDR1 and CDR2: SQVTM, ANQGSEA. V gave up 5 bases and J gave up 0 bases, with 10 bases separating them.

The rearrangement uses TRBV6-1 and TRBJ2-7; 9 nucleotides line up with TRBD1. Germline CDR1 is MNHNS and CDR2 is SASEGT. The length of the CDR3 is 16 residues. Germline trimming cut 2 bases from V and 5 bases from J; bases unmatched to any gene: 10. The CDR3 region is CASSEWAGQGVDEQYF. The CDR3 region has the DNA TGTGCCAGCAGTGAATGGGCGGGACAGGGAGTCGACGAGCAGTACTTC.

The chain has TRBV19 and TRBJ2-2, with TRBD1 matching over 12 bases. CDR3 length: 15 residues. Germline CDR1 LNHDA, CDR2 SQIVND (reference sequence). The trim removed 6 bases at V and 7 bases at J, leaving 6 bases unmatched. The CDR3 loop reads CASSRDRGRGGELFF. As DNA, the CDR3 is TGTGCCAGTAGCCGGGACAGGGGGCGAGGCGGGGAGCTGTTTTTT. The full variable domain, in which reference TRBV19 and TRBJ2-2 provide the parts outside the CDR3, is DGGITQSPKYLFRKEGQNVTLSCEQNLNHDAMYWYRQDPGQGLRLIYYSQIVNDFQKGDIAEGYSVSREKKESFPLTVTSAQKNPTAFYLCASSRDRGRGGELFFGEGSRLTVL.

The chain carries TRBV27 and TRBJ2-1, with a weak D call TRBD1 (6 bases). The CDR3 sequence is 14 residues long. The V and J ends lost 6 bases and 2 bases respectively, with 11 bases between them. From germline, CDR1 is MNHEY and CDR2 SMNVEV (reference sequence). The CDR3: CASSLGGAYNEQFF. The DNA for the CDR3 is TGTGCCAGCAGCTTAGGGGGAGCCTACAATGAGCAGTTCTTC.

The table lists this clone with a count of one. The rearrangement joins TRBV3-1 (or the pseudogene TRBV3-2) to TRBJ1-1; D is unresolved. The V gene lost 1 base and the J gene lost 0 bases, with 9 bases spanning the gap. The CDR3 is made up of 15 amino acids. The germline CDR1 and CDR2 sequences are LGHDT and YNNKEL (reference sequence). CDR3 bases: TGTGCCAGCAGCCAAGGTACGAGCCTGAACACTGAAGCTTTCTTT. This translates into CASSQGTSLNTEAFF.

J is TRBJ1-1 and V is TRBV5-6; 9 bases are a match to TRBD1. V lost 4 bases and J lost 4; bases outside the gene matches: 2. The CDR3 runs 13 residues. Germline V gene data show CDR1 as SGHDT and CDR2 as YYEEEE. CDR3 sequence (DNA): TGTGCCAGCAGCAGACAGGGGGGCACTGAAGCTTTCTTT. Translated, it gives CASSRQGGTEAFF.

The count of this clone is one. This CDR3 is CASRPPGNRREQYF. DNA of the CDR3: TGTGCCAGCAGGCCTCCGGGCAATAGGCGGGAGCAGTACTTC. This chain connects TRBV27 to TRBJ2-7; D is uncertain. This CDR3 spans 14 amino acids. Germline V gene sequence: CDR1 MNHEY, CDR2 SMNVEV (reference sequence). Trimming took off 6 bases at V and 7 bases at J, with 19 bases between the two ends.

V gene TRBV3-1 (or the pseudogene TRBV3-2) combines with J gene TRBJ1-1, with D possibly matching TRBD1 (5 bases). The germline V gene has CDR1 LGHDT and CDR2 YNNKEL (reference sequence). The CDR3 contains 10 residues. V gave up 8 bases and J gave up 7 bases, with 8 bases separating them. DNA for the CDR3: TGTGCCAGCGGCAGGGATGAAGCTTTCTTT. It translates to CASGRDEAFF.

This chain joins TRBV7-9 and TRBJ1-2; 7 nucleotides match TRBD1. The CDR3 runs 11 residues. J gave up 14 bases and V 3 bases, and 6 bases lay outside the gene matches. Germline CDR1 is SEHNR and CDR2 is FQNEAQ (reference sequence). Here the CDR3 reads CASSFQGGWTF. The CDR3 bases are TGTGCCAGCAGCTTTCAAGGGGGCTGGACCTTC.

The genes are TRBV11-2 and TRBJ1-1; 7 bases map to TRBD1. Per the germline V gene, CDR1 is SGHAT and CDR2 is FQNNGV. The trim removed 2 bases at V and 8 bases at J, leaving 11 bases unmatched. The CDR3 has 15 amino acids. The CDR3 nucleotides are TGTGCCAGCAGCTTAATTACAGGGGCCCTTCAGGAAGCTTTCTTT. It codes for CASSLITGALQEAFF.

This clone has only a few counts. The chain combines TRBV4-1 with TRBJ2-1; 7 bases are a match to TRBD2. The CDR3 has 13 residues. Germline V CDR1 and CDR2: MGHRA, YSYEKL. J gave up 6 bases and V 1 base, and 0 bases lay outside the gene matches. The CDR3 is CASSQAGGNEQFF. The CDR3 DNA reads as TGCGCCAGCAGCCAAGCGGGGGGCAATGAGCAGTTCTTC.

The V gene is TRBV5-6, the J gene TRBJ1-2; TRBD1 might be the D (6 bases). This CDR3 spans 13 amino acids. V was trimmed by 2 bases and J by 6 bases, leaving 11 bases between them. The germline V gene has CDR1 SGHDT and CDR2 YYEEEE. The CDR3 DNA reads TGTGCCAGCAGCTTCTGGGGGGCTGATGGCTACACCTTC. Its translation: CASSFWGADGYTF. The complete variable domain, with remaining parts taken from reference TRBV5-6 and TRBJ1-2, reads DAGVTQSPTHLIKTRGQQVTLRCSPKSGHDTVSWYQQALGQGPQFIFQYYEEEERQRGNFPDRFSGHQFPNYSSELNVNALLLGDSALYLCASSFWGADGYTFGSGTRLTVV.

The rearrangement links TRBV2 to TRBJ2-7, with 8 bases aligning to TRBD1. CDR3 length: 15 amino acids. The germline CDR1 and CDR2 sequences are SNHLY and FYNNEI. The J segment lost 2 bases and the V segment lost 6 bases, leaving 9 bases of the junction unmatched. The CDR3 here is CASSSAGGQTYEQYF. The CDR3 coding sequence is TGTGCCAGCAGCTCTGCAGGGGGCCAGACCTACGAGCAGTACTTC.

The chain employs TRBV20-1 and TRBJ1-6, with TRBD1 as a possible D gene (5 bases). Trimming stripped 3 bases from V and 7 bases from J, with 10 bases between. The CDR3 covers 13 residues. Germline-derived CDR1 and CDR2 are DFQATT and SNEGSKA (reference sequence). CDR3 sequence: CSASWDGNSPLHF. CDR3 DNA: TGCAGTGCTAGTTGGGACGGGAATTCACCCCTCCACTTT.

The J gene is TRBJ1-2, the V gene TRBV3-1 (or the pseudogene TRBV3-2), with 7 bases identical to TRBD1. The J segment lost 5 bases and the V segment lost 3 bases, leaving 12 bases of the junction unmatched. CDR1 and CDR2 (germline): LGHDT, YNNKEL (reference sequence). The CDR3 is made up of 16 amino acids. The CDR3 protein is CASSQFSGGMGYGYTF. The CDR3 bases are TGTGCCAGCAGCCAGTTTTCAGGGGGAATGGGGTATGGCTACACCTTC.

This sequence joins TRBV19 and TRBJ2-1; 16 bases are a match to TRBD2. Germline loops: CDR1 LNHDA, CDR2 SQIVND (reference sequence). The CDR3 extends over 17 amino acids. J was trimmed by 2 bases and V by 4 bases; bases with no gene match: 2. CDR3 sequence (DNA): TGTGCCAGTAGTAGAGGGACTAGCGGGGGGGCCTACAATGAGCAGTTCTTC. Amino acid sequence: CASSRGTSGGAYNEQFF.